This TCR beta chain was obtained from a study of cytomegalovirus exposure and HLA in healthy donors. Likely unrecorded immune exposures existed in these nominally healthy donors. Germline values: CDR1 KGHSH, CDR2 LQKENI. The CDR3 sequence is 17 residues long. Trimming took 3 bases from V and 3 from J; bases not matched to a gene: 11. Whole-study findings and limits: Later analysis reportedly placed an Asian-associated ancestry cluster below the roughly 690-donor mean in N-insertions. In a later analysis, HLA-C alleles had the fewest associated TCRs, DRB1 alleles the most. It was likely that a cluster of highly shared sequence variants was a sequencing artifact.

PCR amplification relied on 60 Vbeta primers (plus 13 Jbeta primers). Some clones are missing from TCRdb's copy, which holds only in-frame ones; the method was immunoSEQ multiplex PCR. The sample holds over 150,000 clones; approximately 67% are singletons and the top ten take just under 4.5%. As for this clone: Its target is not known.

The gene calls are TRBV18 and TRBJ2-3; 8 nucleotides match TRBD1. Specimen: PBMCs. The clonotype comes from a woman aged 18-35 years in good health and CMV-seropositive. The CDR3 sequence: CASSPRTGRGLTDTQYF. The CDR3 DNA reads TGTGCCAGCTCACCGCGGACAGGGAGAGGCCTAACAGATACGCAGTATTTT. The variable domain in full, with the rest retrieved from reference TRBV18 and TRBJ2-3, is NAGVMQNPRHLVRRRGQEARLRCSPMKGHSHVYWYRQLPEEGLKFMVYLQKENIIDESGMPKERFSAEFPKEGPSILRIQQVVRGDSAAYFCASSPRTGRGLTDTQYFGPGTRLTVL.